Ten or more counts support the clone carrying this TCR beta chain. Its antigen is currently unknown. The record originates from a study of T cell repertoires in cytomegalovirus infection. Study context: Public TCR beta signatures provided an indication of both CMV infection and a matching HLA type.

Germline V gene data show CDR1 as SGHTA and CDR2 as FQGNSA. V was shortened by 1 base and J by 6 bases, with 12 bases between the two germline ends. The CDR3 is 14 residues long. TCRdb analysed the reads with MiXCR anew, one entry per CDR3 protein. The top ten hold about 23% of the sample, which has roughly 200,000 distinct CDR3 sequences, approximately 18% seen once. Study results and limitations: CMV-specific TCR beta clonotypes restricted by HLA-C were the ones dominating the ex vivo response.

The chain recombines TRBV7-2 with TRBJ2-5; a possible D gene is TRBD2 (6 bases). Sequenced: CD8+ T cells from PBMCs. The clonotype originates from a human donor in good health (CMV status not recorded). Some clones in this sample may be carry-over from other donors' samples. This CDR3 is CASSLELATQTQYF. As DNA, the CDR3 is TGTGCCAGCAGCTTAGAGCTAGCGACGCAGACCCAGTACTTC.